What follows are 9 T cell receptor beta chains derived from one specimen sequenced in a study of blood T cell repertoires in COVID-19 (dated by TCRdb to the early 2020s). Library preparation was by the immunoSEQ multiplex PCR assay. TCRdb stores this immuneACCESS table with in-frame sequences only. Part of the clones is absent; in the studies checked, under half of the shortfall reflects unresolved V genes, and no reason is known for the rest. This sample has more than 85,000 clones in its table, and around 80% of those were observed once. Of the sample, around a quarter is held by the ten largest clones. Specimen: peripheral blood. The source is a man aged 60 to 75 with acute or convalescent COVID-19.

The chain couples TRBV5-1 to TRBJ1-4; weak D call: TRBD1 (6 bases). The V gene lost 0 bases and the J gene lost 3 bases, with 9 bases spanning the gap. This CDR3 has 15 residues. Germline CDR1 and CDR2: SGHRS and YFSETQ. CDR3 residues: CASSLGGPSNEKLFF. In DNA, the CDR3 is TGCGCCAGCAGCTTGGGGGGGCCGTCTAATGAAAAACTGTTTTTT.

This clone was counted a few times. The V call is TRBV11-2, the J call TRBJ1-4, with D possibly TRBD1 on 5 matching bases. The ends were cut back, 0 bases at V and 0 bases at J, with 14 bases in the middle. CDR1 is SGHAT and CDR2 is FQNNGV in the germline V gene. The CDR3 length is 18 residues. The CDR3 nucleotides are TGTGCCAGCAGCTTAGATAGGTTCGGGGGGACAACTAATGAAAAACTGTTTTTT. This sequence encodes CASSLDRFGGTTNEKLFF.

The chain joins TRBV7-9 to TRBJ1-2; D is unresolved. In germline, CDR1 is SEHNR, CDR2 FQNEAQ (reference sequence). The CDR3 has 15 amino acids. V was shortened by 4 bases and J by 4 bases, with 16 bases between the two germline ends. The CDR3 region is CASSYAGLESYGYTF. The CDR3 bases are TGTGCCAGCAGCTATGCGGGCCTCGAGTCCTATGGCTACACCTTC.

This chain uses TRBV7-9 with TRBJ2-2; D is unclear. This CDR3 is 14 amino acids long. CDR1 and CDR2 (germline): SEHNR, FQNEAQ (reference sequence). Trimming removed 6 bases at V and 2 bases at J, with 10 bases between. CDR3 protein: CASRGRVNTGELFF. The CDR3 DNA follows: TGTGCCAGCAGAGGTCGGGTTAACACCGGGGAGCTGTTTTTT. Combining the CDR3 with reference TRBV7-9 and TRBJ2-2 gives the whole variable domain DTGVSQNPRHKITKRGQNVTFRCDPISEHNRLYWYRQTLGQGPEFLTYFQNEAQLEKSRLLSDRFSAERPKGSFSTLEIQRTEQGDSAMYLCASRGRVNTGELFFGEGSRLTVL.

This clone has a handful of counts. The V call is TRBV2, the J call TRBJ1-5; 9 bases agree with TRBD1. This CDR3 is built from 15 residues. V gave up 5 bases and J gave up 4 bases; unmatched junction bases: 6. The germline CDR1 and CDR2 sequences are SNHLY and FYNNEI. In DNA form, the CDR3 reads TGTGCCAGCAGTACGGACAGGGGTAGTAATCAGCCCCAGCATTTT. It codes for CASSTDRGSNQPQHF.

The CDR3 DNA reads as TGTGCCAGCAATTATAATGGGGGAGGGTCTGGAAACACCATATATTTT. Translation gives CASNYNGGGSGNTIYF. The J gene is TRBJ1-3, the V gene TRBV2, with a weak D call TRBD1 (5 bases). The germline V gene has CDR1 SNHLY and CDR2 FYNNEI. The CDR3 length is 16 residues. The V end lost 7 bases, the J end lost 1 base, and 17 bases lay between the germline ends.

The chain links TRBV28 to TRBJ1-4, with a tentative D call TRBD1 (6 bases). Trimming pared 6 bases from V and 8 bases from J, leaving 13 bases between. The CDR3 is 13 amino acids. Per the germline V gene, CDR1 is MDHEN and CDR2 is SYDVKM. CDR3 protein: CASRQTGLEKLFF. The CDR3 DNA follows: TGTGCCAGCAGGCAAACAGGGCTGGAAAAACTGTTTTTT.

The V and J genes are TRBV7-3 and TRBJ2-1, with 8 bases aligning to TRBD2. The CDR3 totals 14 residues. The germline V gene encodes CDR1 SGHTA and CDR2 FQGTGA. V lost 5 bases and J lost 4; bases outside the gene matches: 4. The CDR3 nucleotides read TGTGCCAGCAGCCCCGCGGGGGGATACAATGAGCAGTTCTTC. Its protein product is CASSPAGGYNEQFF.

V and J are TRBV2 and TRBJ2-7; D is undetermined. Germline-derived CDR1 and CDR2 are SNHLY and FYNNEI. V lost 2 bases and J lost 3, with 5 bases in between. This CDR3 contains 12 residues. CDR3 protein: CASSEQDYEQYV. In DNA form, the CDR3 reads TGTGCCAGCAGTGAACAGGACTACGAGCAGTACGTC.